This T cell receptor (beta chain) was identified in a study of blood T cell repertoires in COVID-19. Study details: Samples came from the United States, Italy and Spain, spanning acute and convalescent COVID-19. PBMCs, B-cell-depleted T cells, or T cells provided the cDNA or gDNA that made up the material.

Germline V gene data show CDR1 as KGHSH and CDR2 as LQKENI. V shed 6 bases, J shed 1 base, and the junction held 3 bases outside the gene matches. This CDR3 has 14 residues. In the original analysis: The assay estimated nucleated cells by amplifying reference gene primers. TCRdb's table, derived via immunoSEQ multiplex PCR, lists solely in-frame clones and lacks some. That table furnishes V, J and clone size, whereas the DNA furnished D and trimming. The sample lists 45,000 to 60,000 clones, less than 90% occurring once. The J gene is TRBJ1-2, the V gene TRBV18; the match to TRBD1 covers 9 bases. The sample was peripheral blood. This receptor was taken from a man aged 60 to 69 with acute or convalescent COVID-19. The CDR3 is CASSRTGDNYGYTF. Here the CDR3 DNA reads TGTGCCAGCTCGCGGACAGGGGATAACTATGGCTACACCTTC.